The 13 T cell receptor beta chains in this list originate from one sample, sequenced in a study of T cell responses to AZD1222 COVID-19 vaccine. Using immunoSEQ multiplex PCR, the repertoire was profiled, and TCRdb retains in-frame clones only, with some absent. The sample consists of about 100,000 clones, about 90% of them appearing once. This sample comprised peripheral blood, obtained on day 0 of AZD1222 vaccination. These TCRs come from an adult in good health.

The rearrangement uses TRBV3-1 (or the pseudogene TRBV3-2) and TRBJ2-5; tentatively, D is TRBD2 (5 bases). V gave up 4 bases and J gave up 4 bases, with 10 bases separating them. This CDR3 has 13 residues. Germline CDR1 is LGHDT and CDR2 is YNNKEL (reference sequence). This chain's CDR3 is CASSRKRVETQYF. The CDR3 DNA follows: TGTGCCAGCAGCCGCAAGAGGGTAGAGACCCAGTACTTC.

This rearrangement joins TRBV2 to TRBJ2-6; unclear D gene. V was cut by 2 bases and J by 0 bases, with 5 bases left in between. The germline V gene encodes CDR1 SNHLY and CDR2 FYNNEI. The CDR3 has 15 residues. The CDR3 protein is CASSESSSGANVLTF. CDR3 in DNA: TGTGCCAGCAGTGAATCCAGCTCTGGGGCCAACGTCCTGACTTTC. Full variable domain (missing parts from reference TRBV2 and TRBJ2-6): EPEVTQTPSHQVTQMGQEVILRCVPISNHLYFYWYRQILGQKVEFLVSFYNNEISEKSEIFDDQFSVERPDGSNFTLKIRSTKLEDSAMYFCASSESSSGANVLTFGAGSRLTVL.

CDR3 loop: CASSFAGPDTQYF. The CDR3 DNA reads TGTGCCAGCAGTTTCGCGGGACCCGATACGCAGTATTTT. The chain links TRBV12-3 or TRBV12-4 to TRBJ2-3, with D maybe TRBD2 (6 bases). The CDR3 totals 13 residues. The V end was cut by 3 bases, the J end by 6 bases, with 10 bases between.

Notes on this clone: This same CDR3 is encoded by further DNA sequences in the sample. The chain links TRBV12-3 or TRBV12-4 to TRBJ1-2, with 9 bases lining up with TRBD1. Trimming at V came to 5 bases and at J to 8 bases, leaving 6 bases not matched to a gene. The CDR3 totals 13 residues. Here the CDR3 DNA reads TGTGCCAGCAGTCCAACAGGGGGCGGAGGCTACACCTTC. Amino acids: CASSPTGGGGYTF.

CDR3 bases: TGCGCCAGCAGTCTCGACAGGGGAAATCAGCCCCAGCATTTT. The encoded protein is CASSLDRGNQPQHF. The rearrangement joins TRBV5-1 to TRBJ1-5, with 8 bases lining up with TRBD1. The germline V gene encodes CDR1 SGHRS and CDR2 YFSETQ. The length of the CDR3 is 14 residues. Unmatched junction bases numbered 5, after V lost 5 bases and J lost 4 bases.

This chain uses TRBV16 with TRBJ2-2; D gene uncertain. Germline V gene sequence: CDR1 KGHSY, CDR2 FQNENV. CDR3 size: 15 residues. V lost 1 base and J lost 6, with 12 bases in between. CDR3 in amino acids: CASSQYNALAGELFF. The CDR3 DNA is TGTGCCAGCAGCCAATATAACGCCTTAGCCGGGGAGCTGTTTTTT.

The chain combines TRBV9 with TRBJ2-3; D might be TRBD2 (5 bases). This CDR3 has 16 residues. Deletions cut 0 bases from V and 4 bases from J, with 15 bases between. CDR1 is SGDLS and CDR2 is YYNGEE in the germline V gene. CDR3 nucleotide sequence: TGTGCCAGCAGCGTAGGCCTAGCAGACGCCCCAGATACGCAGTATTTT. This sequence encodes CASSVGLADAPDTQYF.

This clone was recorded only once. The chain uses TRBV5-4 and TRBJ1-2; D is possibly TRBD1 (6 bases). This CDR3 has 15 residues. Looked up from germline, CDR1 is SGHNT and CDR2 is YYREEE (reference sequence). Between the trimmed V and J ends, which lost 4 bases and 0 bases, there was a span of 13 bases. Here the CDR3 reads CASSTRTETNYGYTF. The CDR3 DNA reads TGTGCCAGCAGCACGCGGACAGAGACTAACTATGGCTACACCTTC.

The rearrangement uses TRBV7-9 and TRBJ2-1; D call uncertain. Germline V gene lookup returns CDR1 SEHNR and CDR2 FQNEAQ (reference sequence). V lost 1 base, J lost 5 bases, and 3 bases lay in between. The CDR3 is made up of 12 amino acids. The CDR3, as DNA: TGTGCCAGCAGCTTAGACGACAATGAGCAGTTCTTC. Protein sequence: CASSLDDNEQFF.

V is TRBV29-1 and J is TRBJ1-2; D might be TRBD1 (6 bases). CDR1 SQVTM and CDR2 ANQGSEA come from the germline V gene. CDR3 size: 13 residues. With 3 bases removed from V and 1 base from J, the gap between germline ends came to 9 bases. Here the CDR3 reads CSVEDSLNYGYTF. CDR3 bases: TGCAGCGTTGAGGACAGCCTTAACTATGGCTACACCTTC.

The chain carries TRBV28 and TRBJ2-5; D is undetermined. This CDR3 comprises 13 residues. The germline V gene encodes CDR1 MDHEN and CDR2 SYDVKM. The V end lost 5 bases, the J end lost 4 bases, and 11 bases lay between the germline ends. The CDR3 here is CASSRAQAETQYF. In nucleotides, the CDR3 is TGTGCCAGCAGTAGGGCTCAGGCAGAGACCCAGTACTTC.

This chain joins TRBV7-9 and TRBJ1-1, with TRBD1 as a possible D gene (5 bases). The ends were cut back, 3 bases at V and 11 bases at J, with 16 bases in the middle. From germline, CDR1 is SEHNR and CDR2 FQNEAQ (reference sequence). The CDR3 is 13 residues long. The CDR3 spells CASSLVGREYAFF. DNA for the CDR3: TGTGCCAGCAGCTTGGTGGGGCGCGAATACGCTTTCTTT.

The chain employs TRBV6-2 or TRBV6-3 and TRBJ2-7; unclear D gene. This CDR3 spans 13 amino acids. Germline assignment: CDR1 MNHEY and CDR2 SVGEGT. V lost 2 bases and J 6 bases, leaving 11 bases between the germline ends. In DNA form, the CDR3 reads TGTGCCAGCAGTTACGAAAGGTACTCCGAGCAGTACTTC. It codes for CASSYERYSEQYF.